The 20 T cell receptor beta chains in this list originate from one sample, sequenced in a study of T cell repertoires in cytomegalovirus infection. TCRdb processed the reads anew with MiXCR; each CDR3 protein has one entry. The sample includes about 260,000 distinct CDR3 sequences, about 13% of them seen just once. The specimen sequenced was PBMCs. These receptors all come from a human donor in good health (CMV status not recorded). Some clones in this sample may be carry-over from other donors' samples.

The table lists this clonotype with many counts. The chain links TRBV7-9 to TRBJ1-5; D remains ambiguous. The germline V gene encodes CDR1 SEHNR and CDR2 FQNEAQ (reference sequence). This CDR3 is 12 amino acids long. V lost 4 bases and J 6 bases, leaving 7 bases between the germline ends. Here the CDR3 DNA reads TGTGCCAGCAGCTCTCCGGGTCAGCCCCAGCATTTT. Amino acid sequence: CASSSPGQPQHF.

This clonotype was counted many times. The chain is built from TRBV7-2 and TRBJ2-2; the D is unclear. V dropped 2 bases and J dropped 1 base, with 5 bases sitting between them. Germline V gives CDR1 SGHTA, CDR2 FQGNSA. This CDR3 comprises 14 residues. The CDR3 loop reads CASSLTQNTGELFF. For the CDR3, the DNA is TGTGCCAGCAGCTTAACGCAGAACACCGGGGAGCTGTTTTTT.

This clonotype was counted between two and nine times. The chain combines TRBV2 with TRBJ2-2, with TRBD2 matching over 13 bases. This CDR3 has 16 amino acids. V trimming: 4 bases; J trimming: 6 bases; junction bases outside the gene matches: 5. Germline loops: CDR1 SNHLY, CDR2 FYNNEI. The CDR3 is CASSGTSGRGSGELFF. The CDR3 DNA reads TGTGCCAGCAGTGGGACTAGCGGGAGAGGGTCCGGGGAGCTGTTTTTT.

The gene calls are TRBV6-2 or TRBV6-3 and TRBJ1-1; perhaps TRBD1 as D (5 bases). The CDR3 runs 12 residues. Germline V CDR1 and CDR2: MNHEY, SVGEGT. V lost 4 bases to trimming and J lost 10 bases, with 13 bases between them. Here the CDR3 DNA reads TGTGCCAGCAGTTGGGACGGATGGGCAGCTTTCTTT. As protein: CASSWDGWAAFF.

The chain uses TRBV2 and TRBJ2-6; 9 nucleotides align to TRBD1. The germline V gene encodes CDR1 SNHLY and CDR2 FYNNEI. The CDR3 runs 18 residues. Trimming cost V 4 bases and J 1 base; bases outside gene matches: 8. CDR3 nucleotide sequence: TGTGCCAGCAGTGTACCGGGACAGGGTGTTTCTGGGGCCAACGTCCTGACTTTC. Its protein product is CASSVPGQGVSGANVLTF.

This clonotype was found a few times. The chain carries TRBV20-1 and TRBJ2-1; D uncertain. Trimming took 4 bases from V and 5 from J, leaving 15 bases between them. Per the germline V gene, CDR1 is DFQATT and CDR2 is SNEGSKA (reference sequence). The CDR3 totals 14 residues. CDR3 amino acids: CSANQLGPNNEQFF. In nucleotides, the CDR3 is TGCAGTGCTAACCAGCTAGGACCGAACAATGAGCAGTTCTTC.

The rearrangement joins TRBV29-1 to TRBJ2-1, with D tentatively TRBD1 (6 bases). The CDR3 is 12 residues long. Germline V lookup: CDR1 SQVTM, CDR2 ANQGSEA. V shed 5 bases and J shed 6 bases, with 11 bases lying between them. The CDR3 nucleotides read TGCAGCGTTCGACAGGCCACCAATGAGCAGTTCTTC. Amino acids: CSVRQATNEQFF.

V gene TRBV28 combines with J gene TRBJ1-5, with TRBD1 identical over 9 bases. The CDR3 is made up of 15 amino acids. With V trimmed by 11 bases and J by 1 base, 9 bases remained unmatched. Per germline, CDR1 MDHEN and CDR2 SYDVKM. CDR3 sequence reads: CAGGRTGVSNQPQHF. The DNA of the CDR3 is TGTGCCGGGGGAAGGACAGGGGTAAGCAATCAGCCCCAGCATTTT.

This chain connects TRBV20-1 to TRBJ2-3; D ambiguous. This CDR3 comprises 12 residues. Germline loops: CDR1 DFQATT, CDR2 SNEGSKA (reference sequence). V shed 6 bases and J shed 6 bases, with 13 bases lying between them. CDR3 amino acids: CSATLGTDTQYF. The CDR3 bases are TGCAGTGCCACATTAGGAACCGATACGCAGTATTTT.

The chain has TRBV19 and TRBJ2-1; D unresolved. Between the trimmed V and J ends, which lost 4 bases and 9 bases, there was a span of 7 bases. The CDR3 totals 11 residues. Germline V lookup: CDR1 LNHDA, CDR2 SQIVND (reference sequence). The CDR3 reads CASSTKGEQFF. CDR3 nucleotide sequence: TGTGCCAGTAGTACAAAGGGTGAGCAGTTCTTC.

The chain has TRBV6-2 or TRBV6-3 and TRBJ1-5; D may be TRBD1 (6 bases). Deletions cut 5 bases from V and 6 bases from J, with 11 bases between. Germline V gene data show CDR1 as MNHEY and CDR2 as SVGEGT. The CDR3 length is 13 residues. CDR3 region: CASSRQEVQPQHF. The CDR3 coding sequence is TGTGCCAGCAGTCGACAGGAGGTTCAGCCCCAGCATTTT.

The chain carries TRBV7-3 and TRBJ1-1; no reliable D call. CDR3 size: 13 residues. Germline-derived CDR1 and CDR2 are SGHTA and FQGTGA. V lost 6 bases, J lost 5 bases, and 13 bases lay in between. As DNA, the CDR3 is TGTGCCAGCAGGCTCCGTTATGGGACTGAAGCTTTCTTT. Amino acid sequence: CASRLRYGTEAFF.

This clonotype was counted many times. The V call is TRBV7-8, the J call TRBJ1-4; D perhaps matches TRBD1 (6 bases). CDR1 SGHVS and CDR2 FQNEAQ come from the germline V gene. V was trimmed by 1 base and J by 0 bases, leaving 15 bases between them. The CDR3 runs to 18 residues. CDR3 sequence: CASSLVWGHGATNEKLFF. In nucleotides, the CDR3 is TGTGCCAGCAGCTTAGTTTGGGGACACGGCGCAACTAATGAAAAACTGTTTTTT.

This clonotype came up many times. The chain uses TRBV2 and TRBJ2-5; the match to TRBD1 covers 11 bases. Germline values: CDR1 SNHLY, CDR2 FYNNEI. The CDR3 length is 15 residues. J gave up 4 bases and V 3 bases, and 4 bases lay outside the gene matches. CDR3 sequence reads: CASSDGQGAGETQYF. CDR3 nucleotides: TGTGCCAGCAGTGATGGACAGGGGGCGGGAGAGACCCAGTACTTC.

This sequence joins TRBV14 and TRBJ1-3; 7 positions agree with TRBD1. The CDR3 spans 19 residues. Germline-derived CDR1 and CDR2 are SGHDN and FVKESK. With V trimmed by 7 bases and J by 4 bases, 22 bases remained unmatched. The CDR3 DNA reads TGTGCCAGCAAACATCGGACAGGTATATCCTACCACCTGGGAAACACCATATATTTT. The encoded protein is CASKHRTGISYHLGNTIYF.

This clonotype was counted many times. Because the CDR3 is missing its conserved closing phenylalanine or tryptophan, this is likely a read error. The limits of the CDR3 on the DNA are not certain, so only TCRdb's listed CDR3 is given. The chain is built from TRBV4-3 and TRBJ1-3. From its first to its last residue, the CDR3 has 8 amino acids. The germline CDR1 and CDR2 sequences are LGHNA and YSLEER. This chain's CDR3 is CASSQGLL.

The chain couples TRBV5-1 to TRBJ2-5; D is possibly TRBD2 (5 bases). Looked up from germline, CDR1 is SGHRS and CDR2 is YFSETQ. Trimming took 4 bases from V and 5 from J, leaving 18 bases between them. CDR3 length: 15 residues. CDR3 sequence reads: CASSPTRVNTETQYF. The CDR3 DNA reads TGCGCCAGCAGCCCCACGAGGGTAAATACGGAGACCCAGTACTTC.

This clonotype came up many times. CDR3 DNA: TGTGCCAGCAGCTTTAAAATAGGGGTCACTGAAGCTTTCTTT. Amino acids: CASSFKIGVTEAFF. This chain joins TRBV7-2 and TRBJ1-1, with TRBD1 as a possible D gene (5 bases). The CDR3 runs to 14 residues. Trimming shortened V by 3 bases and J by 4 bases, and 12 bases separated the two germline ends. CDR1 is SGHTA, CDR2 FQGNSA, per germline.

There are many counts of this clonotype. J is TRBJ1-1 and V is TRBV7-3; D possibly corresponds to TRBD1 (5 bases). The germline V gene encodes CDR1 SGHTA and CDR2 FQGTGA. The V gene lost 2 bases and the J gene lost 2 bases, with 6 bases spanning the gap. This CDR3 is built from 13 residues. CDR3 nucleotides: TGTGCCAGCAGCTTAGACAGCAACACTGAAGCTTTCTTT. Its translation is CASSLDSNTEAFF.

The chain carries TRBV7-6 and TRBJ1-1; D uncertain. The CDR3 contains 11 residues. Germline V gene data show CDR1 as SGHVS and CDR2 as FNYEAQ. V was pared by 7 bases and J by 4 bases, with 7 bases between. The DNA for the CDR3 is TGTGCCAGCAACCGATTCACTGAAGCTTTCTTT. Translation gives CASNRFTEAFF.